This record covers a single T cell receptor (beta chain). Its antigen remains unidentified. These data come from a study of T cell responses to AZD1222 COVID-19 vaccine. Findings of the study overall: At baseline, seropositivity was found in only six or seven AZD1222 recipients. When two AZD1222 doses had been given, Spike-specific TCR breadth and depth rose.

Germline-derived CDR1 and CDR2 are SGDLS and YYNGEE. The CDR3 loop spans 16 amino acids. V shed 2 bases and J 1 base; nucleotides not matched to a gene: 0. Profiling relied on immunoSEQ multiplex PCR, and the TCRdb table lists in-frame clones only, not all of them. Among some 99,000 clones listed, approximately 84% were seen once. Pooled together were second doses at about 4 or about 12 weeks. This receptor was identified in an adult who received the AZD1222 COVID-19 vaccine. The rearrangement uses TRBV9 and TRBJ2-3; TRBD2 matches 14 bases. The specimen comprised peripheral blood, sampled 28 days after the second AZD1222 dose. The CDR3 region is CASSVTSGRGTDTQYF. The CDR3 bases are TGTGCCAGCAGCGTGACTAGCGGGAGGGGCACAGATACGCAGTATTTT.